The clone carrying this T cell receptor (beta chain) occurred a few times. The antigen remains unidentified. Germline V CDR1 and CDR2: MNHEY, SVGEGT. CDR3 length equals 14 residues. Through a sample-barcoded 5' primer and a J-beta primer mix, a second PCR was run for roughly 6 to 12 cycles. All cDNA molecules were each tagged by a template-switch adaptor with 12 random nucleotides. TCRdb reprocessed the 5' RACE reads with MiXCR, giving one entry per CDR3 protein. The sample includes about 720,000 distinct CDR3 sequences, around a fifth of them seen just once. This sample is part of a study of blood T cells in healthy people across ages. Study-level results: A greater number of naive CD4+ cells and higher diversity distinguished long-lived donors from aged donors.

Investigators took about 10 milliliters of peripheral blood from every donor. This chain connects TRBV6-2 or TRBV6-3 to TRBJ2-1; a weak D match, TRBD2 (6 bases). The better agreement between TRBJ2-7 and the DNA end casts doubt on the J call. This clonotype was obtained from a man between 65 and 85 years old in good health. The sequencing sample was made of blood. The CDR3 loop reads CASSPLGLDYEQYV. CDR3 nucleotide sequence: TGTGCCAGCAGCCCCCTGGGACTTGACTACGAGCAGTACGTC.